The 27 T cell receptor beta chains below were found in one sample sequenced in a study of CD8 T cells in Susac syndrome. The authors reverse transcribed roughly 0.5 to 1 ug RNA with random hexamers. MiXCR was run by TCRdb on the immunoSEQ multiplex PCR reads, yielding one entry per CDR3 protein. The sample carries some 450,000 distinct CDR3 sequences, more than 80% recorded once. The specimen was CD8+ T cells from PBMCs. These receptors all stem from a human donor with multiple sclerosis.

The chain combines TRBV29-1 with TRBJ2-7, with D perhaps TRBD2 (7 bases). Germline assignment: CDR1 SQVTM and CDR2 ANQGSEA. CDR3 size: 13 residues. V lost 7 bases, J lost 4 bases, and 17 bases lay in between. As DNA, the CDR3 is TGCAGCGGAGGGGGGGGAATCGGATACGAGCAGTACTTC. It specifies CSGGGGIGYEQYF.

The chain links TRBV6-1 to TRBJ2-7; maybe TRBD1 (6 bases). The CDR3 has 17 amino acids. Trimming removed 3 bases at V and 2 bases at J, with 20 bases between. Germline values: CDR1 MNHNS, CDR2 SASEGT. CDR3 coding DNA: TGTGCCAGCAGTGAGACCCCTGTTAGCGAGGGGGCCTACGAGCAGTACTTC. It yields the protein CASSETPVSEGAYEQYF.

This chain uses TRBV28 with TRBJ2-3; D not resolved. V lost 2 bases and J lost 2, with 11 bases in between. Per the germline V gene, CDR1 is MDHEN and CDR2 is SYDVKM. The CDR3 loop spans 15 amino acids. CDR3 DNA sequence: TGTGCCAGCAGTTTAATAGGTTCACCCACAGATACGCAGTATTTT. It specifies CASSLIGSPTDTQYF. Combining the CDR3 with reference TRBV28 and TRBJ2-3 gives the whole variable domain DVKVTQSSRYLVKRTGEKVFLECVQDMDHENMFWYRQDPGLGLRLIYFSYDVKMKEKGDIPEGYSVSREKKERFSLILESASTNQTSMYLCASSLIGSPTDTQYFGPGTRLTVL.

The rearrangement links TRBV2 to TRBJ2-7, with D maybe TRBD2 (6 bases). Germline V gene data show CDR1 as SNHLY and CDR2 as FYNNEI. V was trimmed by 8 bases and J by 4 bases, leaving 6 bases between them. The CDR3 is 10 residues long. In DNA, the CDR3 is TGTGCCAGCGGGGGGTACGAGCAGTACTTC. It codes for CASGGYEQYF.

The rearrangement joins TRBV5-5 to TRBJ1-1; D uncertain. This CDR3 is 13 amino acids long. Germline assignment: CDR1 SGHKS and CDR2 YYEKEE (reference sequence). Deletions cut 0 bases from V and 0 bases from J, with 3 bases between. CDR3 residues: CASSLEVNTEAFF. CDR3 sequence (DNA): TGTGCCAGCAGCTTGGAGGTGAACACTGAAGCTTTCTTT.

This clonotype was picked up one time. This chain uses TRBV30 with TRBJ1-1; D call uncertain. There are 12 residues in the CDR3. Germline-derived CDR1 and CDR2 are GTSNPN and SVGIG (reference sequence). V lost 4 bases and J 6 bases, leaving 12 bases between the germline ends. CDR3 amino acids: CAWIALEAEAFF. The CDR3 DNA follows: TGTGCCTGGATAGCTCTAGAGGCTGAAGCTTTCTTT.

This chain links TRBV11-2 with TRBJ2-1; D perhaps matches TRBD2 (5 bases). CDR3 length: 15 amino acids. V lost 5 bases, J lost 0 bases, and 11 bases lay in between. The germline V gene encodes CDR1 SGHAT and CDR2 FQNNGV. For the CDR3, the DNA is TGTGCCAGCAGCCCATGGAGCGGCTCCTACAATGAGCAGTTCTTC. Translating gives CASSPWSGSYNEQFF.

There are a few counts of this clonotype. The genes are TRBV6-5 and TRBJ2-3, with a weak D call TRBD2 (6 bases). CDR3 length equals 14 residues. The V end lost 2 bases, the J end lost 5 bases, and 11 bases lay between the germline ends. Germline V gene data show CDR1 as MNHEY and CDR2 as SVGAGI. The CDR3 region is CASSYRGFGDTQYF. The CDR3 nucleotides are TGTGCCAGCAGTTACCGGGGGTTTGGAGATACGCAGTATTTT.

V is TRBV19 and J is TRBJ2-3; D is unresolved. Trimming shortened V by 0 bases and J by 2 bases, and 9 bases separated the two germline ends. Looked up from germline, CDR1 is LNHDA and CDR2 is SQIVND (reference sequence). The CDR3 is made up of 15 amino acids. The CDR3 DNA reads as TGTGCCAGTAGTATAGATCCGGAGAACACAGATACGCAGTATTTT. This sequence encodes CASSIDPENTDTQYF.

The chain has TRBV20-1 and TRBJ2-2; 7 bases are shared with TRBD1. J gave up 3 bases and V 6 bases, and 10 bases lay outside the gene matches. CDR3 size: 15 residues. Per germline, CDR1 DFQATT and CDR2 SNEGSKA (reference sequence). Written as DNA, the CDR3 is TGCAGTGCCCGAGGGGGCTCCTACGACACCGGGGAGCTGTTTTTT. The encoded protein is CSARGGSYDTGELFF.

The V and J genes are TRBV29-1 and TRBJ1-2; D gene ambiguous. CDR1 is SQVTM and CDR2 is ANQGSEA in the germline V gene. V lost 7 bases and J 0 bases, leaving 6 bases between the germline ends. The CDR3 runs 11 residues. CDR3 residues: CSAVTNYGYTF. CDR3 DNA: TGCAGCGCGGTAACTAACTATGGCTACACCTTC.

The chain combines TRBV6-5 with TRBJ2-1, with D perhaps TRBD2 (6 bases). The V gene's germline CDR1 is MNHEY and CDR2 SVGAGI. Trimming pared 5 bases from V and 7 bases from J, leaving 12 bases between. The CDR3 runs 13 residues. The CDR3 DNA reads as TGTGCCAGCAGTCCAACGGGGGAAAATGAGCAGTTCTTC. This encodes CASSPTGENEQFF.

The CDR3 DNA reads TGTGCCTGGAGTGTAATGTCGGGGGATCAGCCCCAGCATTTT. It specifies CAWSVMSGDQPQHF. The chain has TRBV30 and TRBJ1-5; D is possibly TRBD1 (5 bases). There are 14 residues in the CDR3. Germline V gene sequence: CDR1 GTSNPN, CDR2 SVGIG (reference sequence). V dropped 0 bases and J dropped 5 bases, with 11 bases sitting between them.

CDR3 residues: CASRLLLAGGPGTDTQYF. The CDR3 region has the DNA TGTGCCAGCAGGCTTTTACTAGCGGGAGGGCCCGGCACAGATACGCAGTATTTT. The chain employs TRBV4-2 and TRBJ2-3, with 13 bases matching TRBD2. CDR1 and CDR2 (germline): LGHNA, YNFKEQ. CDR3 size: 18 residues. V lost 6 bases to trimming and J lost 1 base; unmatched junction nucleotides: 10.

The J gene is TRBJ2-1, the V gene TRBV6-6; no clear D gene. V dropped 3 bases and J dropped 6 bases, with 12 bases sitting between them. CDR3 length equals 14 residues. CDR1 MNHNY and CDR2 SVGAGI come from the germline V gene (reference sequence). The CDR3 reads CASSYTSASNEQFF. CDR3 sequence (DNA): TGTGCCAGCAGTTATACTTCGGCGAGCAATGAGCAGTTCTTC.

This chain links TRBV12-3 or TRBV12-4 with TRBJ1-2; 7 bases fit TRBD1. This CDR3 spans 14 amino acids. V lost 7 bases to trimming and J lost 8 bases; unmatched junction nucleotides: 13. CDR3 in DNA: TGTGCCAGCACCAGGACAGGCGGTATTCCGGGCTACACCTTC. Translation gives CASTRTGGIPGYTF.

This chain links TRBV7-9 with TRBJ2-1; D tentatively reads TRBD1 or TRBD2 (5 bases each). Per germline, CDR1 SEHNR and CDR2 FQNEAQ (reference sequence). Between the trimmed V and J ends, which lost 5 bases and 0 bases, there was a span of 14 bases. This CDR3 comprises 16 residues. The CDR3 reads CASSPRDGSSYNEQFF. CDR3 nucleotides: TGTGCCAGCAGCCCAAGGGACGGTAGCTCCTACAATGAGCAGTTCTTC.

This clonotype is a singleton in its sample. This chain connects TRBV29-1 to TRBJ2-2; maybe TRBD1 (5 bases). V lost 1 base to trimming and J lost 2 bases, with 11 bases between them. The germline gives CDR1 SQVTM, CDR2 ANQGSEA. The CDR3 has 15 residues. The CDR3 DNA is TGCAGCGTTGAAGGGGGCAGGGTTAACACCGGGGAGCTGTTTTTT. This translates into CSVEGGRVNTGELFF.

Here the CDR3 reads CASSKGQGLYNEQFF. The CDR3 nucleotides read TGTGCCAGCAGCAAGGGACAGGGGCTTTACAATGAGCAGTTCTTC. The chain couples TRBV6-5 to TRBJ2-1; the match to TRBD1 covers 10 bases. The CDR3 runs 15 residues. V was pared by 6 bases and J by 4 bases, with 6 bases of the junction left unmatched. Germline V CDR1 and CDR2: MNHEY, SVGAGI.

The CDR3 spells CASSPLAVPSYEQYF. The CDR3 nucleotides are TGTGCCAGCAGTCCCCTAGCGGTACCCTCCTACGAGCAGTACTTC. This chain joins TRBV28 and TRBJ2-7; 7 bases agree with TRBD2. Trimming took 5 bases from V and 0 from J; bases not matched to a gene: 7. Germline V gene lookup returns CDR1 MDHEN and CDR2 SYDVKM. The CDR3 consists of 15 residues.

This sequence joins TRBV27 and TRBJ2-3, with TRBD2 matching over 9 bases. Germline V lookup: CDR1 MNHEY, CDR2 SMNVEV (reference sequence). The CDR3 is made up of 14 amino acids. Trimming at V came to 3 bases and at J to 6 bases, leaving 4 bases not matched to a gene. CDR3 nucleotides: TGTGCCAGCAGTTTTAGCGGGAGCGGTGATACGCAGTATTTT. It specifies CASSFSGSGDTQYF.

V gene TRBV19 combines with J gene TRBJ2-2, with a tentative D call TRBD2 (5 bases). Germline values: CDR1 LNHDA, CDR2 SQIVND (reference sequence). The CDR3 totals 13 residues. V was shortened by 5 bases and J by 6 bases, with 10 bases between the two germline ends. CDR3 nucleotides: TGTGCCAGTAGTCCCGGACTTGCCGGGGAGCTGTTTTTT. Protein product: CASSPGLAGELFF. The whole variable domain, remainder taken from reference TRBV19 and TRBJ2-2, is DGGITQSPKYLFRKEGQNVTLSCEQNLNHDAMYWYRQDPGQGLRLIYYSQIVNDFQKGDIAEGYSVSREKKESFPLTVTSAQKNPTAFYLCASSPGLAGELFFGEGSRLTVL.

The chain carries TRBV30 and TRBJ2-7; TRBD2 agrees at 8 bases. J gave up 5 bases and V 2 bases, and 14 bases lay outside the gene matches. The CDR3 sequence is 16 residues long. Germline loops: CDR1 GTSNPN, CDR2 SVGIG (reference sequence). Here the CDR3 DNA reads TGTGCCTGGAGTTCACAGACCGGGACTAGTGGCGACGAGCAGTACTTC. Translating it yields CAWSSQTGTSGDEQYF.

The chain has TRBV4-1 and TRBJ1-4; D ambiguous. Germline V gives CDR1 MGHRA, CDR2 YSYEKL. The CDR3 has 18 residues. V lost 3 bases, J lost 8 bases, and 25 bases lay in between. The CDR3 spells CASSHFWPIDKEREKLFF. The CDR3 nucleotides read TGCGCCAGCAGCCACTTTTGGCCCATCGACAAGGAAAGGGAAAAACTGTTTTTT.

About this clonotype itself: At one boundary the junction diverges from the germline segment, which might be a read error. The chain uses TRBV7-8 and TRBJ2-7; TRBD2 aligns across 9 bases. This CDR3 has 14 residues. Germline CDR1 SGHVS, CDR2 FQNEAQ. CDR3 residues: CASSISGSSSEQYF. In DNA, the CDR3 is TGTGCCAGCAGCATTAGCGGGAGTTCCTCCGAGCAGTACTTC.

Only one count was recorded for this clonotype. V usage is TRBV6-1 and J usage is TRBJ1-1; D remains ambiguous. CDR3 size: 15 residues. The V gene's germline CDR1 is MNHNS and CDR2 SASEGT. V was trimmed by 7 bases and J by 4 bases, leaving 19 bases between them. CDR3 protein: CASTSLGIVITEAFF. The CDR3 bases are TGTGCCAGCACTTCCTTAGGGATCGTGATCACTGAAGCTTTCTTT.

The rearrangement links TRBV20-1 to TRBJ1-6; D remains ambiguous. Between the trimmed V and J ends, which lost 1 base and 10 bases, there was a span of 11 bases. There are 13 residues in the CDR3. The V gene's germline CDR1 is DFQATT and CDR2 SNEGSKA (reference sequence). The CDR3 region has the DNA TGCAGTGCTAGAGCCCTGGGAGGGTCACCCCTCCACTTT. Translating gives CSARALGGSPLHF.